These T cell receptor beta chains were read from a single sample in a study of blood T cell repertoires in COVID-19. Clones were read by immunoSEQ multiplex PCR, and TCRdb kept only the in-frame ones, dropping some. The sample includes approximately 27,000 clones, approximately 86% of them seen just once. What was sequenced was peripheral blood. The receptor source for this set is a man in his sixties or seventies with acute or convalescent COVID-19. CDR3s include the opening cysteine and the closing phenylalanine or tryptophan. Clone size is stated in some rows and not others, as once, few, many or a class when expanded.

V gene,clone size,J gene,CDR3 protein
TRBV11-2,-,TRBJ2-3,CASSLAGGGTSTDTQYF
TRBV6-1,-,TRBJ2-7,CASSAGDPRDSYEQYF
TRBV6-6,-,TRBJ1-6,CASSPPGVDSPLHF
TRBV10-1,once,TRBJ2-5,CASSESGLPSLPETQYF
TRBV7-2,-,TRBJ1-6,CASSLSSSYNSPLHF
TRBV20-1,once,TRBJ1-4,CSASNLKVNEKLFF
TRBV6-5,few,TRBJ1-2,CASSYGDSGYTF
TRBV27,-,TRBJ2-7,CATRQGPYEQYF
TRBV9,-,TRBJ2-7,CASSPLWEGPYEQYF
TRBV27,-,TRBJ1-5,CASSFSGQGFSIGKQPQHF
TRBV6-2/TRBV6-3,-,TRBJ1-2,CASSFQQGPYYGYTF
TRBV18,-,TRBJ2-6,CASSPPTAGANVLTF
TRBV7-3,-,TRBJ2-5,CASSLAGGATETQYF
TRBV7-3,-,TRBJ2-7,CASSLNVGGNYEQYF
TRBV29-1,-,TRBJ2-3,CSVREGADTQYF
TRBV7-3,few,TRBJ2-1,CASSTTSYNEQFF
TRBV4-1,few,TRBJ1-1,CASSQGWGGFTEAFF
TRBV7-2,-,TRBJ2-7,CASSRTSGNYEQYF
TRBV28,once,TRBJ1-5,CASSSQGASSLAPQHF
TRBV7-6,-,TRBJ1-4,CASSIGQLADEKLFF
TRBV29-1,-,TRBJ2-3,CSVQGLAGGKGSTDTQYF
TRBV28,-,TRBJ1-1,CATEGVGAEAFF
TRBV4-2,-,TRBJ1-1,CASSQEQGLTEAFF
TRBV7-9,-,TRBJ1-3,CASSTMTGPSGNTIYF
TRBV5-6,-,TRBJ2-6,CASSLVPGSGANVLTF
TRBV5-6,-,TRBJ2-3,CASSLGRRGVADTQYF
TRBV12-3/TRBV12-4,-,TRBJ1-4,CASSFRRDEKLFF
TRBV27,-,TRBJ2-2,CASSLLSGGLNTGELFF
TRBV4-3,-,TRBJ2-3,CASSSTGGGSGTDTQYF
TRBV5-4,-,TRBJ1-1,CASSSRNTEAFF
TRBV12-3/TRBV12-4,once,TRBJ1-1,CASSSGDGEAFF
TRBV6-4,-,TRBJ2-1,CASSESGAYNEQFF
TRBV19,once,TRBJ2-7,CASSLGRSYEQYF
TRBV28,few,TRBJ1-2,CASSPDSDRGYTF
TRBV7-3,-,TRBJ1-6,CASSPRTDSPLHF
TRBV6-1,few,TRBJ2-3,CASSEALAGADTQYF
TRBV2,-,TRBJ2-1,CASSVGQGAYEQFF
TRBV28,-,TRBJ2-3,CASSFDRRGQYF
TRBV27,-,TRBJ1-1,CASGNRALAEAFF
TRBV7-3,-,TRBJ2-6,CASSPRALVLSGANVLTF
TRBV3-1/TRBV3-2,-,TRBJ2-1,CASSQGSGIYNEQFF
TRBV7-9,few,TRBJ2-7,CASSLRLGDEQYF
TRBV18,once,TRBJ1-6,CASSRGGDNSPLHF
TRBV18,-,TRBJ1-1,CASSPTGTGDTEAFF
TRBV11-2,-,TRBJ2-3,CASSPQGTQYF
TRBV14,-,TRBJ2-3,CASSLTYLADTQYF
TRBV5-1,-,TRBJ2-7,CASSSGTSGRWEQYF
TRBV29-1,-,TRBJ1-2,CSVEAGERDYGYTF
TRBV6-1,-,TRBJ2-3,CASSEALVALSTDTQYF
TRBV5-5,once,TRBJ2-5,CASRLKRELETQYF
TRBV19,once,TRBJ1-2,CASSIGQGAIGYTF
TRBV7-6,-,TRBJ1-1,CASRTHQGAGDTEAFF
TRBV7-2,-,TRBJ2-5,CASSTWTTSQETQYF
TRBV28,-,TRBJ1-1,CASRSTGTGPNTEAFF
TRBV6-4,-,TRBJ2-1,CASSFEGGNEQFF
TRBV7-3,-,TRBJ2-1,CASSSLTSAHEQFF
TRBV7-6,-,TRBJ2-2,CAANGATNTGELFF
TRBV20-1,-,TRBJ2-5,CSASTGLQETQYF